The clone carrying this TCR beta chain has ten or more counts. This entry belongs to a study of regulatory T cells in long-lasting Graves disease. Arm-PCR of CDR3 regions with iRepertoire HTBI primers generated TCR beta libraries. In TCRdb, the multiplex PCR reads were re-called with MiXCR into one record per CDR3 protein. The sample shows about 530,000 distinct CDR3 sequences, about 16% of them seen only once. The time point denotes: newly diagnosed GD, antithyroid drugs for less than 3 months. Extracted RNA from PBMCs served as the source of the TCR library. Between the trimmed V and J ends, which lost 5 bases and 1 base, there was a span of 11 bases. The length of the CDR3 is 14 residues. CDR1 MNHNS and CDR2 SASEGT come from the germline V gene. The data also belong to a second study, concerning T cells in Graves' hyperthyroidism and ophthalmopathy.

The receptor's source is a woman aged 35 to 59 with Graves disease. The starting material was peripheral blood mononuclear cells (PBMCs), obtained at new diagnosis, from a patient treated with antithyroid drugs. V usage is TRBV6-1 and J usage is TRBJ2-5, with D unresolved. The CDR3 coding sequence is TGTGCCAGCAGTCCACGGTTGACCCAAGAGACCCAGTACTTC. Translating gives CASSPRLTQETQYF.